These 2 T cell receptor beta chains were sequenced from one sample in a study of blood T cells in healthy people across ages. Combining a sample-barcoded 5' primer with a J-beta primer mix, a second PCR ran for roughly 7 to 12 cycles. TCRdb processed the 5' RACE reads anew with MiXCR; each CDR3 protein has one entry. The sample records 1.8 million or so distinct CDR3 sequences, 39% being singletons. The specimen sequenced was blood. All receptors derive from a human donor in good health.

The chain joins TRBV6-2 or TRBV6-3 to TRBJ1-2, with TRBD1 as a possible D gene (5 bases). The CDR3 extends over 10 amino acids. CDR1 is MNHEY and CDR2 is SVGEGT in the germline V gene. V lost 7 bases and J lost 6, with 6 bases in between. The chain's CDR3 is CASMDNGYTF. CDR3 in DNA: TGTGCCAGCATGGACAATGGCTACACCTTC.

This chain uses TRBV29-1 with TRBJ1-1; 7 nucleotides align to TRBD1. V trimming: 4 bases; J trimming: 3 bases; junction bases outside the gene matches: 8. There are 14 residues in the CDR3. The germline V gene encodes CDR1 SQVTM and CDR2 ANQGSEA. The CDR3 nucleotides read TGCAGCGTTGTGAGGGGGCTGGAGGACACTGAAGCTTTCTTT. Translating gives CSVVRGLEDTEAFF.